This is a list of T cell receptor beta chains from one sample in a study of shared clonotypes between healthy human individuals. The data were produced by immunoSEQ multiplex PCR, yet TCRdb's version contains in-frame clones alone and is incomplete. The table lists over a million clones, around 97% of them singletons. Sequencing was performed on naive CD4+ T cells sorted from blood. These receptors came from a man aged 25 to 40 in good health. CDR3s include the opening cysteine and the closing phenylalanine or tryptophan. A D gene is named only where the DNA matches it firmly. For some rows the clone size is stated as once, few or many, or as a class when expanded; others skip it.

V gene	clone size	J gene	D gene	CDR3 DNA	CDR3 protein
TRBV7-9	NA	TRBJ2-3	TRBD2	TGTGCCAGCAGCTTCCCGACTAGCGGTTTCACAGATACGCAGTATTTT	CASSFPTSGFTDTQYF
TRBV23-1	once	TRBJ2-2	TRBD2	TGCGCCAGCAGTCAAGTAGGGAGGGGCTCGAACACCGGGGAGCTGTTTTTT	CASSQVGRGSNTGELFF
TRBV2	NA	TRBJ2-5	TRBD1	TGTGCCAGCGCCGGGACAGGGGACGAGACCCAGTACTTC	CASAGTGDETQYF
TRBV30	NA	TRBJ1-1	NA	TGTGCTAGGAAAAATATGAACACTGAAGCTTTCTTT	CARKNMNTEAFF
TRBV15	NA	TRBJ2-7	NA	TGTGCCACCAGCAGAGATATCCGAGGCGAGCAGTACTTC	CATSRDIRGEQYF
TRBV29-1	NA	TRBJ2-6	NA	TGCAGCGTAGAGCAGGGATCTGGGGCCAACGTCCTGACTTTC	CSVEQGSGANVLTF
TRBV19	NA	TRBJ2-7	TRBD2	TGTGCCAGCCGACAGACTAGCGGAGCCTACGAGCAGTACTTC	CASRQTSGAYEQYF
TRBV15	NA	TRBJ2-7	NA	TGTGCCACCAGCAGGGACAGCTACGAGCAGTACTTC	CATSRDSYEQYF
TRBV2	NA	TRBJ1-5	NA	TGTGCCAGCAGTGGTGGTGGAAATCAGCCCCAGCATTTT	CASSGGGNQPQHF
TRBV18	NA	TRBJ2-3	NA	TGTGCCAGCTCACGGGAACATAGCACAGATACGCAGTATTTT	CASSREHSTDTQYF